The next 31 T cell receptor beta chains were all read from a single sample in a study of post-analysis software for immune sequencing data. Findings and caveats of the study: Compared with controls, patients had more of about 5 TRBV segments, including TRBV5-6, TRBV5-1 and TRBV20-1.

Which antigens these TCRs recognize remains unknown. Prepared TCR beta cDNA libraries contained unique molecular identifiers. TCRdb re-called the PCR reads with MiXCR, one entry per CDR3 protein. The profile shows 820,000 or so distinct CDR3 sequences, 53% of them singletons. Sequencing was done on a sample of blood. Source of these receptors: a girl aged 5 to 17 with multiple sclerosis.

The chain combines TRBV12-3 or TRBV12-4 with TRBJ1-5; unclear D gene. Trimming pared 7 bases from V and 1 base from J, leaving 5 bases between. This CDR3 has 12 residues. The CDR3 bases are TGTGCCAGCAAGGACAGCAATCAGCCCCAGCATTTT. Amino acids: CASKDSNQPQHF.

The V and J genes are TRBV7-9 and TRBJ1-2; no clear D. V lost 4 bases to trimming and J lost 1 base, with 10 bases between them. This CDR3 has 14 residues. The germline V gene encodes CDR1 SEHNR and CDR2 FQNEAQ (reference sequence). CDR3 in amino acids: CASSSPGFNYGYTF. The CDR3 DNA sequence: TGTGCCAGCAGCTCGCCCGGTTTTAACTATGGCTACACCTTC.

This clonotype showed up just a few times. The CDR3, as DNA: TGTGCCAGCAGTCTCGTCACCATGAACACTGAAGCTTTCTTT. Its translation: CASSLVTMNTEAFF. The rearrangement uses TRBV12-3 or TRBV12-4 and TRBJ1-1; D is undetermined. This CDR3 is built from 14 residues. Deletions cut 5 bases from V and 0 bases from J, with 10 bases between.

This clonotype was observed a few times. The CDR3 DNA is TGCAGTGCTAGGGTCGGCTCCTCCTACAATGAGCAGTTCTTC. Its translation is CSARVGSSYNEQFF. The genes are TRBV20-1 and TRBJ2-1; D is undetermined. The CDR3 length is 14 residues. CDR1 and CDR2 (germline): DFQATT, SNEGSKA (reference sequence). Trimming removed 3 bases from V and 0 bases from J, with 9 bases in between.

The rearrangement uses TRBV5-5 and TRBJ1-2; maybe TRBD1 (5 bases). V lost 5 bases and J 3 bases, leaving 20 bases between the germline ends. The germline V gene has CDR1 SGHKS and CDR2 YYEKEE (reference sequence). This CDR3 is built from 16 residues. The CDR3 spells CASSPGMATPHYGYTF. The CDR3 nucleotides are TGTGCCAGCAGTCCAGGGATGGCCACACCACACTATGGCTACACCTTC.

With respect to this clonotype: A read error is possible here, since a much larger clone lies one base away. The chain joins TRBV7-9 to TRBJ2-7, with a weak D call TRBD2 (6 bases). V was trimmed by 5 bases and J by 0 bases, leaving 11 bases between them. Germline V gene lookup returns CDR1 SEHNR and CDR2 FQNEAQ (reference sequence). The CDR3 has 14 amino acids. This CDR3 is CASSPGVSSYEQYF. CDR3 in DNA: TGTGCCAGCAGCCCGGGAGTGAGCTCCTACGAGCAGTACTTC.

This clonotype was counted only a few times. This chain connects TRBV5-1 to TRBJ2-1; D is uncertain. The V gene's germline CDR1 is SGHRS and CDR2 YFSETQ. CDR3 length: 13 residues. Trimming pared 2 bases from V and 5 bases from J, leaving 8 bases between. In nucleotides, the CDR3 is TGCGCCAGCAGCTTTGGTCCTAACAATGAGCAGTTCTTC. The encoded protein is CASSFGPNNEQFF.

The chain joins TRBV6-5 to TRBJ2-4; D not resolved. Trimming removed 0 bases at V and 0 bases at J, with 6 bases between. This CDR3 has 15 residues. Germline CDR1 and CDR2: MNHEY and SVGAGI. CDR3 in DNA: TGTGCCAGCAGTTACTCAGGGTTAGCCAAAAACATTCAGTACTTC. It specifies CASSYSGLAKNIQYF.

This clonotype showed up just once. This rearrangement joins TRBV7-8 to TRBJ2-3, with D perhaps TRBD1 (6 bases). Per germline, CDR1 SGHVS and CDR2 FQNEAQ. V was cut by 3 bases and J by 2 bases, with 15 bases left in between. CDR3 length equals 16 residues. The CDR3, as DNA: TGTGCCAGCAGCTTCCGCCAAACAGGGCTCACAGATACGCAGTATTTT. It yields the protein CASSFRQTGLTDTQYF. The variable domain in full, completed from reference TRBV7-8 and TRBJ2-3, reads GAGVSQSPRYKVAKRGQDVALRCDPISGHVSLFWYQQALGQGPEFLTYFQNEAQLDKSGLPSDRFFAERPEGSVSTLKIQRTQQEDSAVYLCASSFRQTGLTDTQYFGPGTRLTVL.

The CDR3 DNA reads TGCAGCGTTGCCTTCGGGGGCCTTGGCTATGGCTACACCTTC. Translated, it gives CSVAFGGLGYGYTF. The rearrangement uses TRBV29-1 and TRBJ1-2; possibly TRBD1 for D (6 bases). This CDR3 region has 14 residues. Looked up from germline, CDR1 is SQVTM and CDR2 is ANQGSEA. V gave up 4 bases and J gave up 4 bases, with 16 bases separating them.

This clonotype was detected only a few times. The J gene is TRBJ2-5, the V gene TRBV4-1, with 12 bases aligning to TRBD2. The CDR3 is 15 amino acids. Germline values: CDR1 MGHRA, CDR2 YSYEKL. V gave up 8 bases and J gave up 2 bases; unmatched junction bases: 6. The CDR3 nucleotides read TGCGCCAGCGGGGGGACTAGCGGGTTACAAGAGACCCAGTACTTC. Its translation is CASGGTSGLQETQYF.

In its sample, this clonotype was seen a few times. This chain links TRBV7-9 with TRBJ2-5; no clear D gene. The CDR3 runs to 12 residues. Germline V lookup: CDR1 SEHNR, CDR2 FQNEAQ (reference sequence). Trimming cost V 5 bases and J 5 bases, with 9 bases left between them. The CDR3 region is CASSTSLETQYF. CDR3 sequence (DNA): TGTGCCAGCAGCACAAGCTTGGAGACCCAGTACTTC.

Written as DNA, the CDR3 is TGTGCCAGCAGCCAAGACGGCCGTCAGGGGGGCTACACCTTC. It yields the protein CASSQDGRQGGYTF. The chain is built from TRBV3-1 and TRBJ1-2, with a tentative D call TRBD1 (6 bases). This CDR3 spans 14 amino acids. The germline V and J ends were trimmed by 0 bases and 8 bases, with 13 bases remaining between them. Germline loops: CDR1 LGHDT, CDR2 YNNKEL (reference sequence).

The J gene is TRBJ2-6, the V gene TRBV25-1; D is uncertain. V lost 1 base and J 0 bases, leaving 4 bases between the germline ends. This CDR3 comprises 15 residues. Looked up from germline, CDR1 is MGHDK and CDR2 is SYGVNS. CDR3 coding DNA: TGTGCCAGCAGTGAATTTCTCTCTGGGGCCAACGTCCTGACTTTC. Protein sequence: CASSEFLSGANVLTF.

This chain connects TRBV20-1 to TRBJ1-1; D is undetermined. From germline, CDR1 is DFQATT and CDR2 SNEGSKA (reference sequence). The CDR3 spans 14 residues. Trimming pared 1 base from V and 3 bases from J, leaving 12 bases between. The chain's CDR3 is CSARVWQYDTEAFF. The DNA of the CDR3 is TGCAGTGCTAGAGTGTGGCAGTACGACACTGAAGCTTTCTTT.

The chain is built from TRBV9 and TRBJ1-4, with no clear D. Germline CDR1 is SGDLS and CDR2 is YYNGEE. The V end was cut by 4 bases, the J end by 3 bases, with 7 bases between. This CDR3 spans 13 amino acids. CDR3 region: CASSSTPNEKLFF. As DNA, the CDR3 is TGTGCCAGCAGCTCAACCCCTAATGAAAAACTGTTTTTT.

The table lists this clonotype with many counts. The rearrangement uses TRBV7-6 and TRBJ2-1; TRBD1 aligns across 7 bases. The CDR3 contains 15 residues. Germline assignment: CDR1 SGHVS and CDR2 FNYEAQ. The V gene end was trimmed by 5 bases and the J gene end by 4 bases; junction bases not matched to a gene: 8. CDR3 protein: CASSQRGRSYNEQFF. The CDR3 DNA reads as TGTGCCAGCAGCCAGAGGGGGCGGTCATACAATGAGCAGTTCTTC.

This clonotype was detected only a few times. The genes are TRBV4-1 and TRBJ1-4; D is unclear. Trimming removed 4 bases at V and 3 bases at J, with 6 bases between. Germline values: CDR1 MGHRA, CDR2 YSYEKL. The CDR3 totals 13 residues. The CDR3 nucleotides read TGCGCCAGCAGCCGACTTGCTAATGAAAAACTGTTTTTT. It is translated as CASSRLANEKLFF.

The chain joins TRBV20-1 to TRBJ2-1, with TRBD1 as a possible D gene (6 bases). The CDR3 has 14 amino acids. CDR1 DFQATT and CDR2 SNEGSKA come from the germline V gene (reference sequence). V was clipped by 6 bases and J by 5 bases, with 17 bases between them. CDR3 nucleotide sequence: TGCAGTGCCACCAGACCCGGGACACACAATGAGCAGTTCTTC. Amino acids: CSATRPGTHNEQFF.

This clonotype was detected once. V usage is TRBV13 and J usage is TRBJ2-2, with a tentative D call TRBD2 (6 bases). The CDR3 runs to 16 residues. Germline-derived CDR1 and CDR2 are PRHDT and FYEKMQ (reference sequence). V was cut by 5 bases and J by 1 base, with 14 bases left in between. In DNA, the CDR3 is TGTGCCAGCAGCAGCACCGGGACTTGGAACACCGGGGAGCTGTTTTTT. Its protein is CASSSTGTWNTGELFF.

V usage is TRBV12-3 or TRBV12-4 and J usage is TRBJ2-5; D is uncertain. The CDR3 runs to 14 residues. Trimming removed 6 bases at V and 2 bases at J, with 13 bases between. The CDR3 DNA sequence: TGTGCCAGCAGCCAAGGAGCGCTTCAAGAGACCCAGTACTTC. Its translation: CASSQGALQETQYF.

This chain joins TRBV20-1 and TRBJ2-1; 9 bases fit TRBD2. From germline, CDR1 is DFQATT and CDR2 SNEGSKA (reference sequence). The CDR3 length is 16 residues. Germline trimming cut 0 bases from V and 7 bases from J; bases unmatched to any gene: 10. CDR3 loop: CSARDLGGGENNEQFF. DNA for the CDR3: TGCAGTGCTAGAGATCTGGGCGGGGGGGAAAATAATGAGCAGTTCTTC.

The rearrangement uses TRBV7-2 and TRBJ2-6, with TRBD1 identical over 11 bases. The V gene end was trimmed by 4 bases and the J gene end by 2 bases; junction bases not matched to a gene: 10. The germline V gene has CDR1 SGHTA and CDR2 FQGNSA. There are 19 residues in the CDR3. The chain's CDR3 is CASSSRTGGCKPGANVLTF. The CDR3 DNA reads TGTGCCAGCAGCTCCAGGACAGGGGGCTGTAAACCTGGGGCCAACGTCCTGACTTTC. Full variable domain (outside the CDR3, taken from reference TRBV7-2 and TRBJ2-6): GAGVSQSPSNKVTEKGKDVELRCDPISGHTALYWYRQSLGQGLEFLIYFQGNSAPDKSGLPSDRFSAERTGGSVSTLTIQRTQQEDSAVYLCASSSRTGGCKPGANVLTFGAGSRLTVL.

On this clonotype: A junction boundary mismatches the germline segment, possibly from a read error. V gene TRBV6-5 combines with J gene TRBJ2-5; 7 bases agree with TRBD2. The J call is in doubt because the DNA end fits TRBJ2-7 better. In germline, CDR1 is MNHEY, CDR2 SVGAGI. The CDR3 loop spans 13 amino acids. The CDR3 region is CVSSYRGAYEQYF. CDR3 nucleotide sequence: TGTGTCAGCAGTTACCGGGGGGCCTACGAGCAGTACTTC.

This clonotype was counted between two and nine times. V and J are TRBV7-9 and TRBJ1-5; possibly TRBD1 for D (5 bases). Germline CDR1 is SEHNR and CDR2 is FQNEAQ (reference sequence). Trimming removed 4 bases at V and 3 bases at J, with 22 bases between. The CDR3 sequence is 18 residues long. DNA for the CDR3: TGTGCCAGCAGCTCGACCCCCTTATTGGACACTAACAATCAGCCCCAGCATTTT. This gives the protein CASSSTPLLDTNNQPQHF. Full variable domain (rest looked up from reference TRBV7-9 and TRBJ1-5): DTGVSQNPRHKITKRGQNVTFRCDPISEHNRLYWYRQTLGQGPEFLTYFQNEAQLEKSRLLSDRFSAERPKGSFSTLEIQRTEQGDSAMYLCASSSTPLLDTNNQPQHFGDGTRLSIL.

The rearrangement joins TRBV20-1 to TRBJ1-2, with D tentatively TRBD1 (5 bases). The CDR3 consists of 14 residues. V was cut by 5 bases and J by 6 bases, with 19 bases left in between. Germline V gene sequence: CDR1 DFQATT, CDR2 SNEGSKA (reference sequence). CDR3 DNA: TGCAGTGCTCCCCAGAGAGCCCAGGGCCATGGCTACACCTTC. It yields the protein CSAPQRAQGHGYTF.

Here the CDR3 reads CSAIQDGYNEQFF. The CDR3 DNA is TGCAGCGCCATTCAGGACGGATACAATGAGCAGTTCTTC. J is TRBJ2-1 and V is TRBV29-1; D uncertain. V gave up 7 bases and J gave up 4 bases, with 14 bases separating them. The CDR3 runs to 13 residues. Germline V gene sequence: CDR1 SQVTM, CDR2 ANQGSEA.

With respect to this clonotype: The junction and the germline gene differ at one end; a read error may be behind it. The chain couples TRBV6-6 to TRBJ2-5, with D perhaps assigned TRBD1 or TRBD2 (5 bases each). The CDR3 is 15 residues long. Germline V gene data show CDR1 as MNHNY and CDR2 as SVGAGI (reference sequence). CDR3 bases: TGTGTCAGCAGTTACGGCAGGGAGATTCAAGAGACCCAGTACTTC. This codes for CVSSYGREIQETQYF.

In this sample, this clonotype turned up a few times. As DNA, the CDR3 is TGCGCCACTCCGATCAGAACCCGGGACAGGGTTAATTCACCCCTCCACTTT. It yields the protein CATPIRTRDRVNSPLHF. V and J are TRBV5-1 and TRBJ1-6; TRBD1 agrees at 9 bases. V gave up 9 bases and J gave up 6 bases; unmatched junction bases: 16. Germline V gives CDR1 SGHRS, CDR2 YFSETQ. The CDR3 covers 17 residues.

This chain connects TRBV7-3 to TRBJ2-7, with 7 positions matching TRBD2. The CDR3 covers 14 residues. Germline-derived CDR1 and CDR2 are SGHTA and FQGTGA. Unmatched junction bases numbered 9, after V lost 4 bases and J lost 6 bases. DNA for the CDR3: TGTGCCAGCAGCTCAGTGGGAGGGCCTGGCGAGCAGTACTTC. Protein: CASSSVGGPGEQYF.

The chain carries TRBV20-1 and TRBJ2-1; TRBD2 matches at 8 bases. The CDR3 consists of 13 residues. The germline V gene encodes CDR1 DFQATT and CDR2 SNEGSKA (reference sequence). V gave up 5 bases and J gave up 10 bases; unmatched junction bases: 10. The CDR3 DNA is TGCAGTGCTCCTAAGACTAGCGATCGCGAGCAGTTCTTC. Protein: CSAPKTSDREQFF.